One sample yielded the 29 T cell receptor beta chains listed below, sequenced in a study. TCRdb processed the 5' RACE reads anew with MiXCR; each CDR3 protein has one entry. Of about 50,000 distinct CDR3 sequences listed, about 28% are singletons. Sample: naive CD4+ T cells sorted from blood. Subset meaning: naive CD4+ T cells, CD4+CD45RA+CD25-. Receptor source: a female donor with breast cancer.

This clonotype was seen a handful of times. The V and J genes are TRBV7-3 and TRBJ2-2; D gene uncertain. The CDR3 covers 13 residues. V was pared by 2 bases and J by 7 bases, with 8 bases between. Germline values: CDR1 SGHTA, CDR2 FQGTGA. The CDR3, as DNA: TGTGCCAGCAGCTTAGAGTACAGCGGGGAGCTGTTTTTT. Protein product: CASSLEYSGELFF.

The chain employs TRBV20-1 and TRBJ2-7; D remains ambiguous. This CDR3 has 13 amino acids. The V gene lost 5 bases and the J gene lost 2 bases, with 13 bases spanning the gap. Per the germline V gene, CDR1 is DFQATT and CDR2 is SNEGSKA (reference sequence). CDR3 protein: CSALRDGAYEQYF. The DNA of the CDR3 is TGCAGTGCTCTTAGAGACGGTGCCTACGAGCAGTACTTC.

The chain employs TRBV4-1 and TRBJ1-5; no firm D call. There are 13 residues in the CDR3. Trimming removed 4 bases at V and 8 bases at J, with 12 bases between. Germline CDR1 is MGHRA and CDR2 is YSYEKL. CDR3: CASSRMRGEPQHF. CDR3 sequence (DNA): TGCGCCAGCAGCCGAATGCGGGGTGAGCCCCAGCATTTT.

The CDR3 bases are TGTGCCAGCAGCCTCGGTCCCCCGTTCGGTTCACCCCTCCACTTT. Encoded protein: CASSLGPPFGSPLHF. The rearrangement joins TRBV7-2 to TRBJ1-6; the D is unclear. This CDR3 has 15 amino acids. Germline V gene data show CDR1 as SGHTA and CDR2 as FQGNSA. Between the trimmed V and J ends, which lost 5 bases and 9 bases, there was a span of 17 bases.

This clonotype was seen a few times. The chain is built from TRBV5-1 and TRBJ1-3; possibly TRBD1 for D (5 bases). The germline V gene has CDR1 SGHRS and CDR2 YFSETQ. This CDR3 region has 17 residues. V was cut by 0 bases and J by 2 bases, with 15 bases left in between. The DNA for the CDR3 is TGCGCCAGCAGCTTGGATACCCGGGACGGGGCTGGAAACACCATATATTTT. It codes for CASSLDTRDGAGNTIYF.

This clonotype was seen a few times. V is TRBV12-3 or TRBV12-4 and J is TRBJ2-3; D is uncertain. V was trimmed by 4 bases and J by 9 bases, leaving 8 bases between them. The CDR3 sequence is 11 residues long. The DNA for the CDR3 is TGTGCCAGCAGTTCGACGGTCACGCAGTATTTT. Encoded protein: CASSSTVTQYF.

Many counts were recorded for this clonotype. The rearrangement joins TRBV7-3 to TRBJ2-3, with 9 nucleotides matching TRBD1. V was pared by 4 bases and J by 2 bases, with 10 bases of the junction left unmatched. The CDR3 covers 17 residues. Germline values: CDR1 SGHTA, CDR2 FQGTGA. The CDR3 DNA sequence: TGTGCCAGCAGCTCCCGGACCGGGACAGGGCTCACAGATACGCAGTATTTT. Translating gives CASSSRTGTGLTDTQYF.

The V and J genes are TRBV28 and TRBJ2-1; TRBD2 matches at 7 bases. The CDR3 length is 14 residues. The V segment lost 5 bases and the J segment 7 bases; nucleotides outside the gene matches: 8. CDR1 and CDR2 from the germline V gene are MDHEN and SYDVKM. Written as DNA, the CDR3 is TGTGCCAGCAGTCTAGTTGGCGGGGGTAATGAGCAGTTCTTC. It codes for CASSLVGGGNEQFF.

This chain joins TRBV7-9 and TRBJ2-1; 7 nucleotides match TRBD2. The CDR3 has 14 residues. Germline CDR1 SEHNR, CDR2 FQNEAQ (reference sequence). J was trimmed by 5 bases and V by 0 bases; bases with no gene match: 1. The CDR3 is CASSLAAGNNEQFF. Here the CDR3 DNA reads TGTGCCAGCAGCTTAGCAGCGGGGAACAATGAGCAGTTCTTC.

The chain couples TRBV20-1 to TRBJ2-5, with TRBD2 matching over 8 bases. V trimming: 0 bases; J trimming: 5 bases; junction bases outside the gene matches: 8. This CDR3 contains 15 residues. The germline V gene encodes CDR1 DFQATT and CDR2 SNEGSKA (reference sequence). CDR3 bases: TGCAGTGCTAGAGATCGAGCGGGAGTCGGGGAGACCCAGTACTTC. This codes for CSARDRAGVGETQYF.

The V call is TRBV18, the J call TRBJ2-3; D is unresolved. V gave up 2 bases and J gave up 2 bases, with 5 bases separating them. This CDR3 has 13 residues. Germline V gives CDR1 KGHSH, CDR2 LQKENI. The CDR3 nucleotides read TGTGCCAGCTCACCATCACACACAGATACGCAGTATTTT. Protein sequence: CASSPSHTDTQYF.

V and J are TRBV13 and TRBJ2-3; 10 bases agree with TRBD2. V trimming: 4 bases; J trimming: 2 bases; junction bases outside the gene matches: 6. This CDR3 is built from 16 residues. The germline CDR1 and CDR2 sequences are PRHDT and FYEKMQ (reference sequence). CDR3 amino acids: CASSSQREGITDTQYF. CDR3 sequence (DNA): TGTGCCAGCAGCTCGCAGCGGGAGGGTATCACAGATACGCAGTATTTT.

This clonotype was seen a handful of times. The CDR3 protein is CASRPATRKIRGYTF. DNA for the CDR3: TGTGCCAGCCGACCTGCTACCCGTAAGATTCGGGGCTACACCTTC. The J gene is TRBJ1-2, the V gene TRBV12-3 or TRBV12-4, with D unclear. The V end was cut by 8 bases, the J end by 8 bases, with 24 bases between. CDR3 length: 15 amino acids.

Concerning this clonotype itself: Given the absence of the conserved phenylalanine or tryptophan at the CDR3 end, a read error is likely. The gene calls are TRBV4-1 and TRBJ2-2; the match to TRBD1 covers 10 bases. Germline V lookup: CDR1 MGHRA, CDR2 YSYEKL. This CDR3 is built from 16 residues. Losses at the gene ends were 4 bases for V and 6 bases for J; bases not matched to a gene: 8. CDR3 residues: CASSLVTGGFSGELFS. CDR3 in DNA: TGCGCCAGCAGCCTGGTGACAGGGGGCTTTTCCGGGGAGCTGTTTTCT.

This rearrangement joins TRBV4-2 to TRBJ2-3; 8 bases match TRBD2. The ends lost 0 bases at V and 0 bases at J; junction bases unmatched: 14. This CDR3 has 20 residues. Germline V CDR1 and CDR2: LGHNA, YNFKEQ. This CDR3 is CASSQDNRLAGGTSTDTQYF. DNA for the CDR3: TGTGCCAGCAGCCAAGATAATCGGCTGGCGGGGGGCACTAGCACAGATACGCAGTATTTT.

V is TRBV7-3 and J is TRBJ2-3; D is uncertain. V was pared by 0 bases and J by 5 bases, with 3 bases between. CDR1 is SGHTA, CDR2 FQGTGA, per germline. The CDR3 covers 12 residues. The CDR3 DNA follows: TGTGCCAGCAGCTTAACGAGAGATACGCAGTATTTT. It yields the protein CASSLTRDTQYF.

This chain uses TRBV4-1 with TRBJ1-5; 10 nucleotides line up with TRBD1. Germline values: CDR1 MGHRA, CDR2 YSYEKL. This CDR3 comprises 16 residues. Trimming took 2 bases from V and 7 from J; bases not matched to a gene: 8. The CDR3 reads CASSQSGQGLRQPQHF. The CDR3 DNA is TGCGCCAGCAGCCAATCGGGACAGGGGCTGAGGCAGCCCCAGCATTTT.

The CDR3 spells CASSLYRDEQFF. CDR3 DNA sequence: TGTGCCAGCAGCTTATACCGGGATGAGCAGTTCTTC. V usage is TRBV7-2 and J usage is TRBJ2-1; D not certain. The V gene lost 2 bases and the J gene lost 8 bases, with 7 bases spanning the gap. CDR1 SGHTA and CDR2 FQGNSA come from the germline V gene. CDR3 size: 12 residues.

This clonotype was seen more than once but under ten times. The J gene is TRBJ2-3, the V gene TRBV7-2; D uncertain. There are 14 residues in the CDR3. Germline V gene sequence: CDR1 SGHTA, CDR2 FQGNSA. Trimming shortened V by 5 bases and J by 0 bases, and 9 bases separated the two germline ends. The CDR3 coding sequence is TGTGCCAGCAGCCCCTTCGAGAGCACAGATACGCAGTATTTT. Translation: CASSPFESTDTQYF.

Concerning this clonotype itself: The conserved phenylalanine or tryptophan normally closing the CDR3 is absent here, so this likely arose from a read error. The chain links TRBV7-2 to TRBJ1-1; unclear D gene. This CDR3 spans 14 amino acids. Looked up from germline, CDR1 is SGHTA and CDR2 is FQGNSA. Trimming took off 2 bases at V and 1 base at J, with 8 bases between the two ends. CDR3 in amino acids: CASSLMVQNTEAFY. As DNA, the CDR3 is TGTGCCAGCAGCTTAATGGTACAGAACACTGAAGCTTTCTAT.

Comments on this clonotype: The junction does not match germline at one end; this may be a read error. The DNA of the CDR3 is TGTGCCAGCAGCGTAGGGATAGGAGGAGATACCAATGTGCAGTTCTTC. This translates into CASSVGIGGDTNVQFF. The chain carries TRBV9 and TRBJ2-1; TRBD2 might be the D (5 bases). The length of the CDR3 is 16 residues. Per germline, CDR1 SGDLS and CDR2 YYNGEE.

This clonotype occurred a few times. The V gene is TRBV6-1, the J gene TRBJ2-1; a possible D gene is TRBD2 (6 bases). V lost 3 bases and J 7 bases, leaving 22 bases between the germline ends. Germline V lookup: CDR1 MNHNS, CDR2 SASEGT. CDR3 length: 17 amino acids. Here the CDR3 reads CASSDKPWGVGGNEQFF. The CDR3 DNA is TGTGCCAGCAGTGACAAGCCTTGGGGGGTTGGAGGGAATGAGCAGTTCTTC.

This clonotype was recorded a few times. The rearrangement uses TRBV12-3 or TRBV12-4 and TRBJ1-5; D unclear. This CDR3 comprises 14 residues. Deletions cut 6 bases from V and 2 bases from J, with 11 bases between. The CDR3 region is CASSPGFGNQPQHF. The CDR3 coding sequence is TGTGCCAGCAGCCCCGGGTTCGGCAATCAGCCCCAGCATTTT.

The chain combines TRBV28 with TRBJ2-4; TRBD2 aligns across 11 bases. The V segment lost 3 bases and the J segment 1 base; nucleotides outside the gene matches: 5. CDR3 length: 17 residues. Germline V gene lookup returns CDR1 MDHEN and CDR2 SYDVKM. The CDR3, as DNA: TGTGCCAGCAGTTTCCTAGCGGGAGGAGCGGCCAAAAACATTCAGTACTTC. Protein product: CASSFLAGGAAKNIQYF.

This clonotype was observed a handful of times. The genes are TRBV7-2 and TRBJ1-2; 9 nucleotides align to TRBD1. V lost 5 bases to trimming and J lost 7 bases; unmatched junction nucleotides: 5. Germline V gene lookup returns CDR1 SGHTA and CDR2 FQGNSA. The CDR3 runs to 13 residues. The CDR3 here is CASSTNRGLGYTF. CDR3 coding DNA: TGTGCCAGCAGCACTAACAGGGGGCTTGGCTACACCTTC.

This clonotype is a singleton in its sample. The chain couples TRBV21-1 to TRBJ2-3; the table's D call of TRBD1 was not tested on the DNA. TRBV21-1 is classified as a pseudogene. CDR3 length: 16 amino acids. CDR3 nucleotide sequence: TGTGCCAGCAGCAAAGCGATGACAGGGGCAACAGATACGCAGTATTTT. Translated: CASSKAMTGATDTQYF.

V and J are TRBV4-2 and TRBJ2-7; 10 nucleotides match TRBD1. This CDR3 contains 14 residues. V gave up 0 bases and J gave up 5 bases; unmatched junction bases: 1. Germline values: CDR1 LGHNA, CDR2 YNFKEQ. The CDR3 nucleotides read TGTGCCAGCAGCCAAGATGGGACAGGGGACGAGCAGTACTTC. Protein sequence: CASSQDGTGDEQYF.

This clonotype was seen ten or more times. The V gene is TRBV7-6, the J gene TRBJ1-2, with 9 positions matching TRBD1. CDR1 and CDR2 from the germline V gene are SGHVS and FNYEAQ. Losses at the gene ends were 1 base for V and 8 bases for J; bases not matched to a gene: 2. This CDR3 is built from 13 residues. In DNA, the CDR3 is TGTGCCAGCAGCTTAGGTACAGGGGGCGGCTACACCTTC. It is translated as CASSLGTGGGYTF.

This clonotype was counted only a few times. The genes are TRBV6-5 and TRBJ1-5; weak D call: TRBD1 (6 bases). CDR1 and CDR2 (germline): MNHEY, SVGAGI. Trimming took off 6 bases at V and 0 bases at J, with 12 bases between the two ends. The CDR3 totals 15 residues. The DNA for the CDR3 is TGTGCCAGCAGGGCCAGGGGAAGTAGCAATCAGCCCCAGCATTTT. Its protein is CASRARGSSNQPQHF.